The T cell receptor beta chain under discussion was sequenced for a study of T cells in localized non-small cell lung cancer. Points from the study as a whole: A raised T cell density in blood coincided with lengthier overall survival. Heterogeneity cannot be ruled out, as sequencing used one tumor region only. Adjacent lung had a median 57 of the 100 largest tumor clones. Tumor trailed uninvolved adjacent lung in T cell clonality, which peaked there.

A remark on this clone: Its antigen is currently unknown.

Measured with immunoSEQ multiplex PCR; TCRdb has only the in-frame clones, and not every one. The table records 14,000 or so clones, approximately 89% of them present only once. The input for sequencing was peripheral blood mononuclear cells, taken before any cancer treatment. The receptor comes from a man aged 40-75 years with stage III lung adenocarcinoma.

As DNA, the CDR3 is TGTGCCATTAGGGGGGCAGCTGCTCAGCCCCAGCATTTT. This codes for CAIRGAAAQPQHF. The chain uses TRBV2 and TRBJ1-5; tentative D call: TRBD1 (6 bases). With 10 bases removed from V and 6 bases from J, the gap between germline ends came to 16 bases. There are 13 residues in the CDR3. In germline, CDR1 is SNHLY, CDR2 FYNNEI.